This T cell receptor beta chain was sequenced for a study of Ad26.COV2.S vaccination and SARS-CoV-2 variants. The data were produced by immunoSEQ multiplex PCR, yet TCRdb's version contains in-frame clones alone and is incomplete. This sample has 350,000 to 450,000 clones, with 92% found just once. The germline V gene encodes CDR1 MNHEY and CDR2 SVGAGI. This CDR3 has 15 residues. Trimming took off 5 bases at V and 2 bases at J, with 12 bases between the two ends. Treatment described: approximately 18 received Ad26.COV2.S at low or high dose, single or two shots; 5 received placebo; per-sample allocation not given. Sampling happened 63 days after the first vaccine or placebo injection.

Material: peripheral blood, obtained in a trial of Ad26.COV2.S vaccine versus placebo. The TCR sequence derives from a person aged 18-60 years who received the Ad26.COV2.S COVID-19 vaccine or a placebo. This rearrangement joins TRBV6-5 to TRBJ2-2, with D unclear. The CDR3, as DNA: TGTGCCAGCAGTCGGTACCAGACTAACACCGGGGAGCTGTTTTTT. Protein sequence: CASSRYQTNTGELFF.